The entry below describes one T cell receptor (beta chain). Its antigen remains unidentified. These data originate in a study of response to subunit inactivated influenza vaccine. TCRdb recomputed calls from the RT-PCR reads with MiXCR, one row per CDR3 protein. The sample lists 280,000 or so distinct CDR3 sequences; 21% were seen once. Study-wide results and limits: It was the authors' suggestion that each seasonal influenza vaccination recruits few new T cells.

The receptor's source is a man aged 45-69 years who received an inactivated influenza vaccine. The source material was PBMCs from blood, sampled approximately 22 months after vaccination.

CDR3 residues: CASSISGIWDTQYF. CDR3 DNA: TGTGCCAGCAGCATAAGCGGGATTTGGGATACGCAGTATTTT. The rearrangement joins TRBV7-9 to TRBJ2-3; TRBD2 agrees at 7 bases. J gave up 6 bases and V 5 bases, and 8 bases lay outside the gene matches. The CDR3 has 14 amino acids. Germline V gene lookup returns CDR1 SEHNR and CDR2 FQNEAQ (reference sequence).